This T cell receptor (beta chain) was recorded in a study of post-analysis software for immune sequencing data. Study information: Recorded disease courses covered relapsing-remitting, secondary progressive and progressive-relapsing multiple sclerosis. Some patients had no subtype annotation.

As regards this clonotype: Its antigen is not identified.

Every TCR beta cDNA library bore unique molecular identifiers. A population of about 1 to 11 million T cells gave rise to about half a million cDNA molecules. TCRdb reprocessed the PCR reads via MiXCR and lists one record per CDR3 protein. This table has 550,000 to 700,000 distinct CDR3 sequences, about 40% appearing once. Findings and caveats of the study: Strong co-clustering by F measure was evident for samples that had been prepared in the same batch. Five TRBV segments, including TRBV5-6, TRBV5-1 and TRBV20-1, were more frequent in patients than controls. Compared with controls, patients showed significantly lower normalized Chao1 diversity.

V lost 2 bases to trimming and J lost 8 bases, with 16 bases between them. CDR3 length: 16 residues. Germline CDR1 reads MDHEN; CDR2 reads SYDVKM. This clonotype was obtained from a girl under 18 with multiple sclerosis. Sequenced: blood. The chain joins TRBV28 to TRBJ1-6; D is ambiguous. CDR3 sequence (DNA): TGTGCCAGCAGTTTAGCCGGACGGCGTCGGGATTCACCCCTCCACTTT. Encoded protein: CASSLAGRRRDSPLHF.